This TCR beta chain is from a study of blood T cell repertoires in COVID-19 (TCRdb year 2020). About the study as a whole: Samples covering the acute and convalescent phases of COVID-19 were provided by collaborators in the United States, Italy and Spain. The prospective study material was composed of cDNA or gDNA derived from T cells, B-cell-depleted T cells, or PBMCs. Subjects who had been exposed to COVID-19, were actively infected with it, or had recovered from it provided the deeply sampled blood TCRbeta repertoires that made up the dataset. The repertoires were released in a freely available public database intended as a resource for research on the immune response to SARS-CoV-2. The samples were drawn from two sources: the first 160 participants of the ongoing ImmuneRACE study, and some 1,300 subjects contributed by 6 global collaborators. A de-identified subject ID, COVID-19 status, age in years and sex were almost always included in the sample metadata. Where available, HLA class I and class II types were obtained from metadata supplied by the sample provider rather than from assay-based typing. The investigation overall reported the following: The amount of clinical and demographic metadata varied by source and participant and was provided uncurated.

As concerns this clone: The antigen this receptor binds is unknown. Base qualities are not provided; no much larger clone lies one nucleotide away.

Collaborating institutions collected whole blood in K2EDTA tubes following their own protocols. Collaborator samples were shipped for TCRbeta analysis as frozen whole blood, isolated PBMCs, or DNA extracted from either sample type. The CDR3 numbers 12 residues from cysteine through phenylalanine. Left in the record is the CDR3 DNA by itself, 36 bases read in frame from the first base. V was cut back by 6 bases and J by 7 bases, leaving a gap of 12 bases between them. The CDR1 and CDR2 encoded by the germline V gene (reference sequence) are LNHDA and SQIVND. The immunoSEQ Assay, a bias-controlled multiplex PCR, was used to amplify TCRbeta CDR3 regions from genomic DNA. On the study's bioinformatics: The number of nucleated cells in each sample was estimated from the amplification of reference gene primers within the assay. To quantify the absolute abundance of each unique TCRbeta CDR3 rearrangement, sequence reads were collapsed and filtered. For each sample, productive Simpson clonality was calculated as the square root of Simpson's diversity index over productive rearrangements. In its TCRdb copy, this immuneACCESS table keeps in-frame sequences only and misses some clones. Where compared with another copy, unresolved V genes explain less than half of these, and the others have no known cause. Clone size and V and J calls were adopted from that table, with D and trimming inferred from the DNA. The sample table records around 220,000 clones; about 90% of these occur just once. The ten largest clones capture under 2% of the sample.

The chain is assembled from TRBV19 and TRBJ1-1, with the D segment identity uncertain. This receptor was obtained from a man in his forties with active or convalescent COVID-19. The sequenced sample was peripheral blood. The sequenced DNA: TGTGCCAGTAGCGCAACAGAGTTTGAAGCTTTCTTT. It is translated as CASSATEFEAFF.